These 10 T cell receptor beta chains share one sample of origin, sequenced in a study of T cells expressing NK-cell markers. TCRdb re-called the 5' RACE reads; one entry per CDR3 protein, DNA not given. The sample's table shows under 200,000 distinct CDR3 sequences. Sequencing used blood T cells: a sorted CD56 or NKG2C T cell subset, CD4+ or CD8+ T cells, or bulk PBMC T cells (not recorded which). The receptor set was obtained from a woman between 18 and 70 years old in good health.

This chain connects TRBV5-1 to TRBJ2-5; TCRdb's assignment of TRBD2 cannot be checked, as there is no DNA. CDR3 size: 16 residues. CDR1 is SGHRS, CDR2 YFSETQ, per germline. CDR3 loop: CASSLGHANPRETQYF.

CDR3 loop: CASSSGRGRISYEQYF. The rearrangement uses TRBV7-9 and TRBJ2-7; TCRdb picks TRBD1, but there is no DNA to check that call. From germline, CDR1 is SEHNR and CDR2 FQNEAQ (reference sequence). The CDR3 extends over 16 amino acids.

This rearrangement joins TRBV20-1 to TRBJ2-5; TCRdb indicates TRBD1, and absent DNA this call remains unverified. Germline V gene data show CDR1 as DFQATT and CDR2 as SNEGSKA (reference sequence). The CDR3 consists of 13 residues. The CDR3 spells CSVAGQNGETQYF.

The chain is built from TRBV5-1 and TRBJ2-5; with no DNA, the TCRdb D assignment of TRBD2 cannot be verified. The CDR3 has 15 residues. Looked up from germline, CDR1 is SGHRS and CDR2 is YFSETQ. CDR3: CASSRFSGGQETQYF. Full variable domain (rest looked up from reference TRBV5-1 and TRBJ2-5): KAGVTQTPRYLIKTRGQQVTLSCSPISGHRSVSWYQQTPGQGLQFLFEYFSETQRNKGNFPGRFSGRQFSNSRSEMNVSTLELGDSALYLCASSRFSGGQETQYFGPGTRLLVL.

V gene TRBV18 combines with J gene TRBJ1-1. This CDR3 has 16 amino acids. Germline CDR1 is KGHSH and CDR2 is LQKENI. The CDR3 protein is CASSPAIGGMNTEAFF.

The J gene is TRBJ2-6, the V gene TRBV6-1. This CDR3 has 16 residues. Germline V CDR1 and CDR2: MNHNS, SASEGT. This CDR3 is CASSDPRTEGANVLTF.

CDR3 protein: CASSSGLAGAPQETQYF. V usage is TRBV7-8 and J usage is TRBJ2-5; TCRdb's D call of TRBD2 is untestable without DNA. The CDR3 totals 17 residues. Looked up from germline, CDR1 is SGHVS and CDR2 is FQNEAQ.

V usage is TRBV5-6 and J usage is TRBJ1-4; lacking DNA, the TRBD1 call made by TCRdb goes unchecked. The length of the CDR3 is 15 residues. In germline, CDR1 is SGHDT, CDR2 YYEEEE. The CDR3 is CASSLWAGRREKLFF.

The chain recombines TRBV20-1 with TRBJ2-1; TCRdb selects TRBD2, and the lack of DNA leaves this call unchecked. CDR3 size: 13 residues. Looked up from germline, CDR1 is DFQATT and CDR2 is SNEGSKA (reference sequence). Here the CDR3 reads CSAQTSGGDEQFF.

V usage is TRBV5-1 and J usage is TRBJ2-1; the TCRdb call, TRBD2, lacks DNA for checking. The CDR3 consists of 18 residues. CDR1 and CDR2 (germline): SGHRS, YFSETQ. The CDR3 loop reads CASSLAEGLAHPLAEQFF.